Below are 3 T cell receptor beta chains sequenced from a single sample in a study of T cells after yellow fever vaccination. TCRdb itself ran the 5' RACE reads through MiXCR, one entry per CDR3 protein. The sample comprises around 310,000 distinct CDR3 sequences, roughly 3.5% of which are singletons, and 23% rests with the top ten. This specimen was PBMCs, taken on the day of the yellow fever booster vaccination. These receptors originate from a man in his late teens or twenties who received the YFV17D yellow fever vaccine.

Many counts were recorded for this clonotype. Written as DNA, the CDR3 is TGTGCCAGCAGTTACCTGGACGGAGCTAACTATGGCTACACCTTC. Translation gives CASSYLDGANYGYTF. The chain combines TRBV6-6 with TRBJ1-2; no definite D call. The CDR3 spans 15 residues. Trimming cost V 2 bases and J 0 bases, with 10 bases left between them. From germline, CDR1 is MNHNY and CDR2 SVGAGI (reference sequence).

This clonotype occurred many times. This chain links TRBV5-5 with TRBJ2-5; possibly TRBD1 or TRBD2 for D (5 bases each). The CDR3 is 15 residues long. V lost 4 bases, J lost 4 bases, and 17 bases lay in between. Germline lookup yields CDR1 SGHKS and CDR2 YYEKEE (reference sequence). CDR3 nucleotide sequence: TGTGCCAGCAGCGGGCCCCTGGGACCAGGAGAGACCCAGTACTTC. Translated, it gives CASSGPLGPGETQYF.

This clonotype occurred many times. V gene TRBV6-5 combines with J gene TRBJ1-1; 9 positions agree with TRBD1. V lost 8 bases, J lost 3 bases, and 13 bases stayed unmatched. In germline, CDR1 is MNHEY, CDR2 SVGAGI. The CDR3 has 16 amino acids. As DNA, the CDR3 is TGTGCCAGCCGACACAAACAGGGGGCTGGGGACACTGAAGCTTTCTTT. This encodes CASRHKQGAGDTEAFF.